This T cell receptor beta chain came from a study of T cells in localized non-small cell lung cancer. General study findings and limits: Highest T cell clonality was seen in uninvolved adjacent lung, surpassing that measured in tumor. Elevated circulating T cell density in blood was associated with longer overall survival. Because only a single region of the tumor was sequenced, heterogeneity remains possible. Turning up in adjacent lung were a median approximately 60 of the top 100 tumor clones.

Worth noting for this clone: What it binds is not known.

The CDR3 is 15 residues long. The V end lost 0 bases, the J end lost 4 bases, and 13 bases lay between the germline ends. Germline V CDR1 and CDR2: LGHNA, YSLEER. TCRdb's table, derived via immunoSEQ multiplex PCR, lists solely in-frame clones and lacks some. The sample carries about 26,000 clones, 75% to 90% recorded once. The chain employs TRBV4-3 and TRBJ2-7; the D is unclear. The source is a woman aged 35 to 69 with stage I lung adenocarcinoma. The specimen was peripheral blood, collected before any cancer treatment. Here the CDR3 reads CASSQENLRWYEQYF. The CDR3 DNA reads as TGCGCCAGCAGCCAAGAAAATTTGAGGTGGTACGAGCAGTACTTC.